Listed below are T cell receptor beta chains from one sample, sequenced in a study of PD-L1 blockade in urothelial cancer. Sequencing used immunoSEQ multiplex PCR; TCRdb keeps in-frame clones, though not all of them. In the table there are around 66,000 clones, about nine tenths of which are singletons. The sample in question was PBMCs, obtained around atezolizumab (anti-PD-L1) treatment. All receptors come from a man aged 55 to 70 with urothelial cancer. Each CDR3 is given with its conserved first and last residue. A D gene is named only where the DNA matches it firmly. Only part of the rows carry a size: once, few, many, or a class if the clone is expanded.

J: TRBJ1-5
D: TRBD1
size: once
V: TRBV2
CDR3: CASSSLGQDSNQPQHF
DNA: TGTGCCAGCAGTTCCTTAGGACAGGATAGCAATCAGCCCCAGCATTTT

J: TRBJ1-2
D: TRBD1
size: once
V: TRBV5-8
CDR3: CASSSKQGAHTF
DNA: TGTGCCAGCAGCTCCAAACAGGGGGCTCACACCTTC

J: TRBJ2-1
D: TRBD2
size: .
V: TRBV28
CDR3: CASTNPTSGFHNEQFF
DNA: TGTGCCAGCACCAACCCGACTAGCGGGTTTCACAATGAGCAGTTCTTC

J: TRBJ1-4
D: .
size: .
V: TRBV10-3
CDR3: CAISPSATNEKLFF
DNA: TGTGCCATCAGTCCCAGCGCAACTAATGAAAAACTGTTTTTT

J: TRBJ1-2
D: .
size: .
V: TRBV7-2
CDR3: CASSLAREVGYGYTF
DNA: TGTGCCAGCAGCTTAGCAAGGGAGGTCGGCTATGGCTACACCTTC

J: TRBJ2-2
D: .
size: .
V: TRBV11-3
CDR3: CASSSTRASISGELFF
DNA: TGTGCCAGCAGCTCTACTAGGGCGAGCATATCCGGGGAGCTGTTTTTT

J: TRBJ2-5
D: TRBD2
size: .
V: TRBV15
CDR3: CATSRASGETQYF
DNA: TGTGCCACCAGCAGAGCTAGCGGGGAGACCCAGTACTTC

J: TRBJ2-7
D: .
size: .
V: TRBV2
CDR3: CASSGQGSSYEQYF
DNA: TGTGCCAGCAGTGGGCAGGGGAGCTCCTACGAGCAGTACTTC

J: TRBJ2-3
D: .
size: .
V: TRBV5-1
CDR3: CASSLPADTQYF
DNA: TGCGCCAGCAGCTTGCCAGCAGATACGCAGTATTTT

J: TRBJ1-6
D: TRBD1
size: .
V: TRBV6-5
CDR3: CASSYEGGAHSPLHF
DNA: TGTGCCAGCAGTTATGAAGGGGGCGCACATTCACCCCTCCACTTT

J: TRBJ2-1
D: .
size: .
V: TRBV7-3
CDR3: CASSYRTTSINEQFF
DNA: TGTGCCAGCAGCTACCGGACTACTTCTATCAATGAGCAGTTCTTC

J: TRBJ1-1
D: .
size: .
V: TRBV7-2
CDR3: CASSFPSFRGTEAFF
DNA: TGTGCCAGCAGCTTTCCCTCTTTCCGGGGCACTGAAGCTTTCTTT

J: TRBJ1-1
D: TRBD1
size: few
V: TRBV28
CDR3: CASSSPDRGYTEAFF
DNA: TGTGCCAGCAGCAGCCCGGACAGGGGATATACTGAAGCTTTCTTT

J: TRBJ2-3
D: TRBD2
size: .
V: TRBV7-2
CDR3: CASSLSLAGDAQYF
DNA: TGTGCCAGCAGCTTATCCCTAGCGGGAGATGCGCAGTATTTT

J: TRBJ2-3
D: TRBD1
size: .
V: TRBV18
CDR3: CASSQGQGRADTQYF
DNA: TGTGCCAGCTCACAGGGACAGGGAAGGGCAGATACGCAGTATTTT

J: TRBJ1-5
D: TRBD1
size: .
V: TRBV5-8
CDR3: CASTQGVVSNQPQHF
DNA: TGTGCCAGCACCCAGGGGGTTGTCAGCAATCAGCCCCAGCATTTT

J: TRBJ2-1
D: TRBD2
size: .
V: TRBV10-3
CDR3: CAIGGTSGTDEQFF
DNA: TGTGCCATCGGGGGGACTAGCGGGACGGATGAGCAGTTCTTC

J: TRBJ1-3
D: TRBD1
size: .
V: TRBV2
CDR3: CASVERGLGNTIYF
DNA: TGTGCCAGCGTCGAGAGGGGGCTTGGAAACACCATATATTTT

J: TRBJ1-3
D: .
size: .
V: TRBV5-1
CDR3: CASSTGSTGNTIYF
DNA: TGCGCCAGCAGCACAGGGAGTACTGGAAACACCATATATTTT

J: TRBJ1-4
D: .
size: .
V: TRBV28
CDR3: CASSFGGGSEKLFF
DNA: TGTGCCAGCAGTTTTGGGGGAGGGAGTGAAAAACTGTTTTTT

J: TRBJ2-1
D: TRBD2
size: .
V: TRBV2
CDR3: CASLGLAGAPSSYNEQFF
DNA: TGTGCCAGCTTGGGACTAGCGGGGGCCCCAAGCTCCTACAATGAGCAGTTCTTC

J: TRBJ2-3
D: TRBD1
size: once
V: TRBV2
CDR3: CASSQGVVTDTQYF
DNA: TGTGCCAGCAGCCAGGGGGTAGTGACAGATACGCAGTATTTT

J: TRBJ2-1
D: TRBD2
size: .
V: TRBV5-1
CDR3: CASSLGASGGGEQFF
DNA: TGCGCCAGCAGCTTGGGGGCTAGCGGGGGCGGTGAGCAGTTCTTC

J: TRBJ1-2
D: .
size: .
V: TRBV30
CDR3: CAWSVPPSGRILRRGYTF
DNA: TGTGCCTGGAGTGTACCGCCGAGCGGAAGGATCCTCCGACGTGGCTACACCTTC

J: TRBJ1-2
D: .
size: .
V: TRBV29-1
CDR3: CSAGRQPYGYTF
DNA: TGCAGCGCCGGGAGACAGCCCTATGGCTACACCTTC

J: TRBJ2-6
D: TRBD1
size: few
V: TRBV7-2
CDR3: CASSSRQGRAGANVLTF
DNA: TGCGCCAGCAGTTCCAGACAGGGGCGCGCTGGGGCCAACGTCCTGACTTTC

J: TRBJ1-6
D: .
size: medium-sized
V: TRBV19
CDR3: CASTRGAFNNSPLHF
DNA: TGTGCCAGTACCCGGGGGGCTTTTAACAATTCACCCCTCCACTTT

J: TRBJ1-5
D: .
size: .
V: TRBV7-6
CDR3: CASSLATDSNQPQHF
DNA: TGTGCCAGCAGCTTAGCGACAGACAGCAATCAGCCCCAGCATTTT

J: TRBJ2-5
D: .
size: .
V: TRBV5-1
CDR3: CASSFGSAETQYF
DNA: TGCGCCAGCAGCTTCGGGAGCGCCGAGACCCAGTACTTC

J: TRBJ2-7
D: .
size: .
V: TRBV5-4
CDR3: CASSTGGIYEQYF
DNA: TGTGCCAGCTCAACGGGCGGGATCTACGAGCAGTACTTC

J: TRBJ2-3
D: TRBD1
size: .
V: TRBV5-1
CDR3: CASRRGQGVTDTQYF
DNA: TGCGCCAGCAGGAGGGGACAGGGGGTCACAGATACGCAGTATTTT

J: TRBJ2-7
D: .
size: .
V: TRBV4-2
CDR3: CASSQDLGARGEQYF
DNA: TGTGCCAGCAGCCAAGATCTGGGGGCGAGGGGTGAGCAGTACTTC

J: TRBJ1-1
D: .
size: .
V: TRBV28
CDR3: CAAGTGTEAFF
DNA: TGCGCCGCGGGTACTGGCACTGAAGCTTTCTTT

J: TRBJ2-1
D: .
size: .
V: TRBV4-1
CDR3: CASSQQRSSSYNEQFF
DNA: TGCGCCAGCAGCCAACAGCGGAGCAGCTCCTACAATGAGCAGTTCTTC

J: TRBJ2-3
D: .
size: .
V: TRBV6-4
CDR3: CASSAQPGVNTQYF
DNA: TGTGCCAGCAGCGCCCAGCCCGGGGTGAATACGCAGTATTTT

J: TRBJ2-4
D: .
size: .
V: TRBV5-1
CDR3: CASSLGITGMNIQYF
DNA: TGCGCCAGCAGCTTGGGGATCACAGGGATGAACATTCAGTACTTC

J: TRBJ1-3
D: .
size: .
V: TRBV2
CDR3: CASSGGGPLSGNTIYF
DNA: TGTGCCAGCAGCGGGGGGGGTCCCCTCTCTGGAAACACCATATATTTT

J: TRBJ2-1
D: .
size: .
V: TRBV30
CDR3: CAWSVGTPYNEQFF
DNA: TGTGCCTGGAGTGTCGGTACTCCCTACAATGAGCAGTTCTTC

J: TRBJ2-3
D: TRBD2
size: .
V: TRBV5-1
CDR3: CSSKGLAGRGTDTQYF
DNA: TGCTCGTCTAAGGGACTAGCTGGTCGGGGGACAGATACGCAGTATTTT

J: TRBJ1-3
D: TRBD1
size: .
V: TRBV4-1
CDR3: CASSDRQGAKGNTIYF
DNA: TGCGCCAGCAGCGACCGACAGGGGGCCAAAGGAAACACCATATATTTT

J: TRBJ1-1
D: TRBD1
size: .
V: TRBV7-9
CDR3: CASSSQGVSTEAFF
DNA: TGTGCCAGCAGCTCCCAGGGGGTATCCACTGAAGCTTTCTTT

J: TRBJ2-1
D: TRBD1
size: .
V: TRBV6-5
CDR3: CASTVRDSSYNEQFF
DNA: TGTGCCAGCACCGTCCGGGACAGCTCCTACAATGAGCAGTTCTTC

J: TRBJ1-6
D: .
size: .
V: TRBV5-4
CDR3: CASSFRGAGSPLHF
DNA: TGTGCCAGCAGCTTCAGGGGAGCGGGGTCACCCCTCCACTTT

J: TRBJ2-7
D: .
size: .
V: TRBV11-2
CDR3: CASSLDRRYHEQYF
DNA: TGTGCCAGCAGCTTAGACCGCAGATACCACGAGCAGTACTTC

J: TRBJ2-6
D: TRBD1
size: few
V: TRBV4-3
CDR3: CASSQETGQRFSGANVLTF
DNA: TGCGCCAGCAGCCAAGAGACGGGACAGAGATTCTCTGGGGCCAACGTCCTGACTTTC

J: TRBJ2-2
D: .
size: .
V: TRBV4-3
CDR3: CASSQDLSGELFF
DNA: TGCGCCAGCAGCCAAGATCTAAGCGGGGAGCTGTTTTTT

J: TRBJ1-1
D: TRBD1
size: .
V: TRBV6-1
CDR3: CANRQGTEAFF
DNA: TGTGCCAACAGACAGGGTACTGAAGCTTTCTTT

J: TRBJ1-1
D: .
size: .
V: TRBV30
CDR3: CAWSKGGKNTEAFF
DNA: TGTGCCTGGAGTAAGGGGGGGAAAAACACTGAAGCTTTCTTT

J: TRBJ2-2
D: .
size: once
V: TRBV7-9
CDR3: CASRPSFTGELFF
DNA: TGTGCCAGCAGGCCAAGCTTCACCGGGGAGCTGTTTTTT

J: TRBJ2-5
D: TRBD1
size: .
V: TRBV2
CDR3: CAADMRDREETQYF
DNA: TGTGCCGCTGACATGAGGGACAGAGAAGAGACCCAGTACTTC

J: TRBJ2-2
D: .
size: .
V: TRBV5-1
CDR3: CASSLPGSNTGELFF
DNA: TGCGCCAGCAGCTTGCCGGGATCGAACACCGGGGAGCTGTTTTTT

J: TRBJ2-7
D: TRBD2
size: .
V: TRBV7-2
CDR3: CASSQTSGRLYEQYF
DNA: TGTGCCAGCAGCCAGACTAGCGGGAGGCTCTACGAGCAGTACTTC